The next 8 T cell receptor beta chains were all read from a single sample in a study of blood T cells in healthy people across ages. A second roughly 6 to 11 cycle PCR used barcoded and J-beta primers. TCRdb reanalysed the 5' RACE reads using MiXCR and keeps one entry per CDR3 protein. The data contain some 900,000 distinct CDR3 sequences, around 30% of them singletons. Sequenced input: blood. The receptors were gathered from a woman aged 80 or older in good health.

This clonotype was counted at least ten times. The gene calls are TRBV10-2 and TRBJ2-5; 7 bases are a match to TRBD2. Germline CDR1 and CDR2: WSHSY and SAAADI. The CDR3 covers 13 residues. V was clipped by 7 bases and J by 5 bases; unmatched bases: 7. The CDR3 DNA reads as TGCGCCAGCAATAAGCGGGGAAGGGAGACCCAGTACTTC. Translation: CASNKRGRETQYF.

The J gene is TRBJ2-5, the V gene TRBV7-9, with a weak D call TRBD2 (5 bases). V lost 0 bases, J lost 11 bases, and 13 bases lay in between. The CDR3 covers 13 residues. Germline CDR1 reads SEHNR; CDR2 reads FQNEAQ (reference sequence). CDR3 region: CASSLADYNGQYF. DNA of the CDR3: TGTGCCAGCAGCTTAGCCGACTACAATGGGCAGTACTTC.

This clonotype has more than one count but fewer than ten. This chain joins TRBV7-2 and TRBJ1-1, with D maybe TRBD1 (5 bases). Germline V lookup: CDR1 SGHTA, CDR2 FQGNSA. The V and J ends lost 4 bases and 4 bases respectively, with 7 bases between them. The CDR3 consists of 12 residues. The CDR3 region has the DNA TGTGCCAGCAGCTCGGGGGGCACTGAAGCTTTCTTT. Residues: CASSSGGTEAFF.

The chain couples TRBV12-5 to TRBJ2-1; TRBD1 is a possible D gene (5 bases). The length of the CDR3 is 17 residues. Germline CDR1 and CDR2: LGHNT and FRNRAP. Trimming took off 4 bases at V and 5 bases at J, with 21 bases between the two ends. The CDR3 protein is CASGWWIPQGPNNEQFF. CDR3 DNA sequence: TGTGCTAGTGGTTGGTGGATCCCGCAGGGTCCTAACAATGAGCAGTTCTTC.

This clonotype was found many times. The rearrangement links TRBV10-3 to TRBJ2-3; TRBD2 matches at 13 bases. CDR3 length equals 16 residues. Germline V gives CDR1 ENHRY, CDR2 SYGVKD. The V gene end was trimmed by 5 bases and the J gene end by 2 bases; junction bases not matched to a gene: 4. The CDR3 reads CAISLTSGGPTDTQYF. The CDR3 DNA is TGTGCCATCAGTTTGACTAGCGGGGGGCCCACAGATACGCAGTATTTT.

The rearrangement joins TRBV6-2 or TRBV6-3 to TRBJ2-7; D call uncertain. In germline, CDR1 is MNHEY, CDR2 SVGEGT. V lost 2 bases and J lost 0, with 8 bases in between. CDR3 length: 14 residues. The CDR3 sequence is CASSYGMDSYEQYF. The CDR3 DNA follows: TGTGCCAGCAGTTACGGGATGGACTCCTACGAGCAGTACTTC.

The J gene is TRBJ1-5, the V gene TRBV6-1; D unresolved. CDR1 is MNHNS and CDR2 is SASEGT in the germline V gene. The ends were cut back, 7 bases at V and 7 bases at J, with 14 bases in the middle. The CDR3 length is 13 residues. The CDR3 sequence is CASTSVRAQPQHF. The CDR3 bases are TGTGCCAGCACTTCAGTCCGTGCGCAGCCCCAGCATTTT.

CDR3 protein: CASSEGTVLSSGANVLTF. In nucleotides, the CDR3 is TGTGCCAGCAGTGAAGGGACAGTCTTGAGCTCTGGGGCCAACGTCCTGACTTTC. The chain employs TRBV25-1 and TRBJ2-6, with 7 bases matching TRBD1. V lost 2 bases and J lost 0; bases outside the gene matches: 7. Germline CDR1 reads MGHDK; CDR2 reads SYGVNS. CDR3 length: 18 residues.